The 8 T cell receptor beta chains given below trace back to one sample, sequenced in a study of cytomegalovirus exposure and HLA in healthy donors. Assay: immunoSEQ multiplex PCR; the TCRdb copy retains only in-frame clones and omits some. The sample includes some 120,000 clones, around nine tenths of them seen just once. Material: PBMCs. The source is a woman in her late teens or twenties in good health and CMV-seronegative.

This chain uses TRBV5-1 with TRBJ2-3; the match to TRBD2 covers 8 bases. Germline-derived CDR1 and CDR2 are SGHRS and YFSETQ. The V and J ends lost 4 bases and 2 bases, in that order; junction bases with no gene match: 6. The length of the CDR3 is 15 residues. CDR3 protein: CASSRTSGNTDTQYF. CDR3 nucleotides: TGCGCCAGCAGCCGTACTAGCGGTAACACAGATACGCAGTATTTT.

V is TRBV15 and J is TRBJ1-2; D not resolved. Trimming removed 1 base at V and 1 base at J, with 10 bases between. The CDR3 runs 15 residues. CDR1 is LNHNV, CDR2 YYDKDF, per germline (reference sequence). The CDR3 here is CATSRGSALNYGYTF. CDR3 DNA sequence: TGTGCCACCAGCAGAGGAAGCGCTCTTAACTATGGCTACACCTTC. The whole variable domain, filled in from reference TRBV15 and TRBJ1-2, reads DAMVIQNPRYQVTQFGKPVTLSCSQTLNHNVMYWYQQKSSQAPKLLFHYYDKDFNNEADTPDNFQSRRPNTSFCFLDIRSPGLGDTAMYLCATSRGSALNYGYTFGSGTRLTVV.

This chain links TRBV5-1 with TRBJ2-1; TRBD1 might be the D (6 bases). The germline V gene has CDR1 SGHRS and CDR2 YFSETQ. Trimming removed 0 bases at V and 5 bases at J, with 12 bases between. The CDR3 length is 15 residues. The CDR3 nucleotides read TGCGCCAGCAGCTTGGGACAGGCGCGTAACAATGAGCAGTTCTTC. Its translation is CASSLGQARNNEQFF.

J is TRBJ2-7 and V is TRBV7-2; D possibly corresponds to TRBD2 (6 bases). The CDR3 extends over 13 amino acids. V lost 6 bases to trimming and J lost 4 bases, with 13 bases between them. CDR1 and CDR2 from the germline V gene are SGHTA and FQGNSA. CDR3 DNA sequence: TGTGCCAGCAGTCTAGCGAGACCTTACGAGCAGTACTTC. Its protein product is CASSLARPYEQYF.

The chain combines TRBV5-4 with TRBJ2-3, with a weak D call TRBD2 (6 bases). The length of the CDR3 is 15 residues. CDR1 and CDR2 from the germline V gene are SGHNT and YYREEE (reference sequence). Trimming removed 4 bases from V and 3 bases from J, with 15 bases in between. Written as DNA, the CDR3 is TGTGCCAGCAGCATGTTCATCGGGACTACAGATACGCAGTATTTT. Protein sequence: CASSMFIGTTDTQYF.

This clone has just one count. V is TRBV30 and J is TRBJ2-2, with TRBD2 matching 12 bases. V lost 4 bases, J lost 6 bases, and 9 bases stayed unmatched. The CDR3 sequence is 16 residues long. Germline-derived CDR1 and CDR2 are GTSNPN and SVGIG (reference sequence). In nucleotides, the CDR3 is TGTGCCTGGAACTCGGGACTAGCGGGTAGCTCCGGGGAGCTGTTTTTT. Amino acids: CAWNSGLAGSSGELFF.

The CDR3 protein is CASSSNSGKDTQYF. CDR3 in DNA: TGTGCCAGCAGCTCAAACTCAGGGAAAGATACGCAGTATTTT. This rearrangement joins TRBV5-4 to TRBJ2-3; tentatively, D is TRBD1 (5 bases). The CDR3 runs 14 residues. Germline lookup yields CDR1 SGHNT and CDR2 YYREEE (reference sequence). Trimming shortened V by 3 bases and J by 5 bases, and 13 bases separated the two germline ends.

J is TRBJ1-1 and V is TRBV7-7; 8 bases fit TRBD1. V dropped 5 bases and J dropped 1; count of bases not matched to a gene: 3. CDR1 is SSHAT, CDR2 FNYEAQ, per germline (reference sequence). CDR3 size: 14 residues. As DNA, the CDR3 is TGTGCCAGCAGCCCACAGGGGGGGAACACTGAAGCTTTCTTT. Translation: CASSPQGGNTEAFF. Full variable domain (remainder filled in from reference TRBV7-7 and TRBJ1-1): GAGVSQSPRYKVTKRGQDVTLRCDPISSHATLYWYQQALGQGPEFLTYFNYEAQPDKSGLPSDRFSAERPEGSISTLTIQRTEQRDSAMYRCASSPQGGNTEAFFGQGTRLTVV.